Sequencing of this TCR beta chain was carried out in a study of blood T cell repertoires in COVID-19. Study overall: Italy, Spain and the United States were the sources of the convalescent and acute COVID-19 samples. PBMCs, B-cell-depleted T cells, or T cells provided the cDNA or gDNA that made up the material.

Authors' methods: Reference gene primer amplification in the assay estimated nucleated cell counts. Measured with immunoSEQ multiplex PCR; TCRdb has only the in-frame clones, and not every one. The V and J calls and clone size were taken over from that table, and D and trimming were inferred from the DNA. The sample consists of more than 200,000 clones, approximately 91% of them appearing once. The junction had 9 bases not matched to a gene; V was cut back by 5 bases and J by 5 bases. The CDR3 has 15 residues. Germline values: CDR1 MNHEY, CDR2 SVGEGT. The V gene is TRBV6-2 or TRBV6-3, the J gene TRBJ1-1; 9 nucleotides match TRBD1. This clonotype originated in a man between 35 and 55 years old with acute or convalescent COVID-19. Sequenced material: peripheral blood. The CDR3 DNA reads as TGTGCCAGCAGTCGACCGGGACAGGGCGGGACTGAAGCTTTCTTT. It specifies CASSRPGQGGTEAFF.